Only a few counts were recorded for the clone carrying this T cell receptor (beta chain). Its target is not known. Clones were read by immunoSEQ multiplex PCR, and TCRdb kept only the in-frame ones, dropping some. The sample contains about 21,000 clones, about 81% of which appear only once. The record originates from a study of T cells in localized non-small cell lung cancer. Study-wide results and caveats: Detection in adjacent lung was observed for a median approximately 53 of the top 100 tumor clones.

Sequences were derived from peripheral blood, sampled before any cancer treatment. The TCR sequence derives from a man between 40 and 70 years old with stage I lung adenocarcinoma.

The CDR3 DNA is TGTGCCAGCAGTGAAGCTCCAGGGCCCGGCTACGAGCAGTACTTC. As protein: CASSEAPGPGYEQYF. This rearrangement joins TRBV6-1 to TRBJ2-7; weak D call: TRBD1 (5 bases). V lost 0 bases to trimming and J lost 3 bases, with 12 bases between them. CDR1 is MNHNS, CDR2 SASEGT, per germline. The CDR3 runs 15 residues.